This record concerns one TCR beta chain sequence. The entry originates in a study of TIL therapy for anti-PD-1-resistant metastatic lung cancer. Study details: Tumors were harvested before any PD-1/PD-L1 blockade. Median tumor PD-L1 proportion score was roughly 5.4%.

V was clipped by 4 bases and J by 7 bases, with 11 bases between them. Germline V gene sequence: CDR1 SGHDT, CDR2 YYEEEE. CDR3 length equals 12 residues. This was the immunoSEQ v3 assay. Data came from immunoSEQ multiplex PCR; TCRdb stores just in-frame clones and leaves some out. The sample contains 50,000 to 60,000 clones, about 81% of which appear only once. The time point is: pre-treatment sample, taken before nivolumab and TIL therapy. Stage 4 NSCLC adults joined between 2017 and January 2020. Source: blood, taken at baseline. The TCR was taken from a person between 25 and 80 years old with non-small cell lung cancer. This chain connects TRBV5-6 to TRBJ1-2, with D maybe TRBD1 (5 bases). CDR3 amino acids: CASSAGGFGYTF. CDR3 sequence (DNA): TGTGCCAGCAGCGCTGGGGGGTTTGGCTACACCTTC.